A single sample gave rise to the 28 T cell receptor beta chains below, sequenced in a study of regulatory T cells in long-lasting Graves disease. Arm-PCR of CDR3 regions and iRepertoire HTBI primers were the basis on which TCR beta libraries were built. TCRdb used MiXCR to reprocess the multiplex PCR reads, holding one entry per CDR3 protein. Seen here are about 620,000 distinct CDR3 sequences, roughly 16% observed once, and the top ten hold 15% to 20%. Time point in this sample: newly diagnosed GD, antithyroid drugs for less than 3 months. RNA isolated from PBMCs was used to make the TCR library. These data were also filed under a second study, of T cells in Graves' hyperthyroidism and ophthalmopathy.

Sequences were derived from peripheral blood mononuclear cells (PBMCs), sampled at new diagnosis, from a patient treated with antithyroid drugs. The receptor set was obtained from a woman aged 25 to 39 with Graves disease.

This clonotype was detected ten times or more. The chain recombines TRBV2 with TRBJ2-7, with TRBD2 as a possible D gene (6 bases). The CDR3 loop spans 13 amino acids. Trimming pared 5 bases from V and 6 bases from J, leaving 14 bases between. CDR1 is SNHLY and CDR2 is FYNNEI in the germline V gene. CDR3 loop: CASSWDSTGEQYF. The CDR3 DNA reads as TGTGCCAGCAGTTGGGACTCCACGGGCGAGCAGTACTTC.

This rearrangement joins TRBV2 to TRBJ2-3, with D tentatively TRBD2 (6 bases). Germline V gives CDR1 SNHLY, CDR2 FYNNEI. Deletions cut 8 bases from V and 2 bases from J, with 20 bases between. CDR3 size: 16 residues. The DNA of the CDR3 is TGTGCCAGCCGGAGGACTGGCGGGACCATCACAGATACGCAGTATTTT. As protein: CASRRTGGTITDTQYF.

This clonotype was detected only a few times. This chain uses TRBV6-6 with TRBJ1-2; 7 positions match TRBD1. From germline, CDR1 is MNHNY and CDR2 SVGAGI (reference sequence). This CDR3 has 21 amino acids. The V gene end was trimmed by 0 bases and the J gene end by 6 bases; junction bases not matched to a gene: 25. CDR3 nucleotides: TGTGCCAGCAGTTACTCGATATCTTTTGTCGGGACAGAGGGTTTCGTTGATGGCTACACCTTC. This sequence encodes CASSYSISFVGTEGFVDGYTF.

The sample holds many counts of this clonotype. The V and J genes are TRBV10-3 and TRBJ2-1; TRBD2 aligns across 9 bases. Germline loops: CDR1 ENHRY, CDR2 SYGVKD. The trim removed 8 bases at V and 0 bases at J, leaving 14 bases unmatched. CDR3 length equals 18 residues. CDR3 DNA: TGTGCCATCGGCAGTCTAGCGGGAATGAAAAGCTCCTACAATGAGCAGTTCTTC. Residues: CAIGSLAGMKSSYNEQFF.

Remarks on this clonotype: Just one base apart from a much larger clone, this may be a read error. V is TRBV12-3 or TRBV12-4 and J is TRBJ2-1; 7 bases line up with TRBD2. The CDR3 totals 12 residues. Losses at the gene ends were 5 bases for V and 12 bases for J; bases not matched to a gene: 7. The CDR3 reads CASSPLASGQFF. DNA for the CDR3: TGTGCCAGCAGTCCACTGGCTAGCGGGCAGTTCTTC.

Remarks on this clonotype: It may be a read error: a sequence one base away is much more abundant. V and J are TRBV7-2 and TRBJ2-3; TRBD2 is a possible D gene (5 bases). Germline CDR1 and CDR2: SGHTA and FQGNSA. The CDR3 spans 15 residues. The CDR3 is CASSLFPTNTDAQYF. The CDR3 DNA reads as TGTGCCAGCAGCTTATTCCCGACTAACACAGATGCGCAGTATTTT. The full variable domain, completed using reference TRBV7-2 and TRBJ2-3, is GAGVSQSPSNKVTEKGKDVELRCDPISGHTALYWYRQSLGQGLEFLIYFQGNSAPDKSGLPSDRFSAERTGGSVSTLTIQRTQQEDSAVYLCASSLFPTNTDAQYFGPGTRLTVL.

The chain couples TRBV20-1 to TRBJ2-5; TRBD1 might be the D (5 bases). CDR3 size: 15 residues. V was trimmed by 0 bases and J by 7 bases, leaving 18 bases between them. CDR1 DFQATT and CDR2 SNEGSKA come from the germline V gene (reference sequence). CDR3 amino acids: CSARDRVTAARTQYF. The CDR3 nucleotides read TGCAGTGCTAGAGATCGAGTGACAGCCGCCAGGACCCAGTACTTC.

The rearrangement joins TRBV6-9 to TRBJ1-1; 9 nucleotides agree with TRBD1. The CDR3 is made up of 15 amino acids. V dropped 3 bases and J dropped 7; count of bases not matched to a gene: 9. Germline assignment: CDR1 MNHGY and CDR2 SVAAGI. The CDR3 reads CASSYSNRGLGEAFF. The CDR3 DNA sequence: TGTGCCAGCAGTTACTCTAACAGGGGGCTAGGTGAAGCTTTCTTT.

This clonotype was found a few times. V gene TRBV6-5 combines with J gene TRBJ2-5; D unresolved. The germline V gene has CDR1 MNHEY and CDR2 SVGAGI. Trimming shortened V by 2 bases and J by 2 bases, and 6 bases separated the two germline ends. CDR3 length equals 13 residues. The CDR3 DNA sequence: TGTGCCAGCAGTTACGGGCGGCAAGAGACCCAGTACTTC. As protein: CASSYGRQETQYF.

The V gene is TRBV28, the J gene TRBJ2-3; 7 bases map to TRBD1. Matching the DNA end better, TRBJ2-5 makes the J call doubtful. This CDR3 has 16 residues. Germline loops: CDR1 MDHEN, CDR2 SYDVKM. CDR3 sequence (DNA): TGTGCCAGCAGTTTTGGGGGACAGTCCCCTTCGGAGACCCAGTACTTC. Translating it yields CASSFGGQSPSETQYF.

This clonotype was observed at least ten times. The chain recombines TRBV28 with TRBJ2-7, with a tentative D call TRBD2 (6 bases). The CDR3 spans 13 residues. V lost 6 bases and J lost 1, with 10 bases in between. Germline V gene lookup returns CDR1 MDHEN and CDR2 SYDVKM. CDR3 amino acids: CASRFGGSYEQYF. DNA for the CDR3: TGTGCCAGCAGGTTCGGGGGATCCTACGAGCAGTACTTC.

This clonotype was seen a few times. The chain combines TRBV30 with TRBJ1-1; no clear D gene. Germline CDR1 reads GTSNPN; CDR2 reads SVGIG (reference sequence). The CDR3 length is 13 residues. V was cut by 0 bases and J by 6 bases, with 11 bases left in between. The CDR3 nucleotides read TGTGCCTGGAGTGTAGAGAGAAACGCTGAAGCTTTCTTT. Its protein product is CAWSVERNAEAFF.

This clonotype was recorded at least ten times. The CDR3: CASSDRRGRHTEAFF. The CDR3 DNA reads as TGTGCCAGCAGTGACCGCAGGGGGAGGCACACTGAAGCTTTCTTT. The chain joins TRBV6-1 to TRBJ1-1; 7 nucleotides align to TRBD1. The J segment lost 3 bases and the V segment lost 3 bases, leaving 7 bases of the junction unmatched. This CDR3 is 15 amino acids long. The germline V gene has CDR1 MNHNS and CDR2 SASEGT.

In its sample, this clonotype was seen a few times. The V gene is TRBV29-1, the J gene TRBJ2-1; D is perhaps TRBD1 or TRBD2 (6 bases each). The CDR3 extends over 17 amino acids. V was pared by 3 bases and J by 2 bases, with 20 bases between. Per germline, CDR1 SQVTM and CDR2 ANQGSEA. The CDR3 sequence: CSVDSGGEILTYNEQFF. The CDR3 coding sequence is TGCAGCGTTGATTCCGGGGGCGAGATTTTAACCTACAATGAGCAGTTCTTC.

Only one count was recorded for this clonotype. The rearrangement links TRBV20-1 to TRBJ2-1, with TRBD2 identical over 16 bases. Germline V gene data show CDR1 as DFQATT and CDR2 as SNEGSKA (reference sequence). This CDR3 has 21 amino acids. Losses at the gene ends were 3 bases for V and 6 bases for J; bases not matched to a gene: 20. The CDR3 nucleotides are TGCAGTGCTAGTTTTTCCCCGGGACTAGCGGGAGGGCCAGGTTCGATCAATGAGCAGTTCTTC. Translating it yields CSASFSPGLAGGPGSINEQFF.

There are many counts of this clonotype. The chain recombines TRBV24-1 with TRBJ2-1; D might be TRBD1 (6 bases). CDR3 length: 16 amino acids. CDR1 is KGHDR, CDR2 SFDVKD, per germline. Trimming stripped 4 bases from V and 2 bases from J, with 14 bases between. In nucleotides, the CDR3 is TGTGCCACCAGTGACCTAGGGGCAGGGGCCTACAATGAGCAGTTCTTC. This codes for CATSDLGAGAYNEQFF.

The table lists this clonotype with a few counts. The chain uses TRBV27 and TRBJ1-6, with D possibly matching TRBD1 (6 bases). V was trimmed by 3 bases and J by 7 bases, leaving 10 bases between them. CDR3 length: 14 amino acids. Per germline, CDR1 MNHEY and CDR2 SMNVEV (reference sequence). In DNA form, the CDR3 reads TGTGCCAGCAGTTTTGGACAGTCGAATTCACCCCTCCACTTT. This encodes CASSFGQSNSPLHF.

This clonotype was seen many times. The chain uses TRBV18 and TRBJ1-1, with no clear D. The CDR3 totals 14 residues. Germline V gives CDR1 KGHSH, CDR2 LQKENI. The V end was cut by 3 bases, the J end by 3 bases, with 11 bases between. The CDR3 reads CASSPEAWDTEAFF. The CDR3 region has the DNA TGTGCCAGCTCACCGGAGGCCTGGGACACTGAAGCTTTCTTT.

The CDR3 here is CASSLGAQEQYF. The CDR3 bases are TGTGCCAGCAGCTTAGGGGCTCAGGAGCAGTACTTC. V gene TRBV11-2 combines with J gene TRBJ2-7; D gene uncertain. The CDR3 spans 12 residues. The germline V gene has CDR1 SGHAT and CDR2 FQNNGV. V was shortened by 1 base and J by 7 bases, with 8 bases between the two germline ends.

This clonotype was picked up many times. CDR3 residues: CASSPWQARSGNEQFF. Here the CDR3 DNA reads TGTGCCAGCTCACCATGGCAGGCTCGATCGGGGAATGAGCAGTTCTTC. The chain uses TRBV18 and TRBJ2-1; tentative D call: TRBD2 (5 bases). V was clipped by 2 bases and J by 7 bases, with 18 bases between them. Germline V lookup: CDR1 KGHSH, CDR2 LQKENI. The CDR3 is 16 residues long.

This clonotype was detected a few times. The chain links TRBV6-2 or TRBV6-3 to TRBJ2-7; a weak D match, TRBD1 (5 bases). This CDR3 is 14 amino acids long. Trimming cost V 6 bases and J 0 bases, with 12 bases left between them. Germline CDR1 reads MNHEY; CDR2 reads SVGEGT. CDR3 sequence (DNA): TGTGCCAGCAGGCGACAGAGCTTCTCCTACGAGCAGTACTTC. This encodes CASRRQSFSYEQYF.

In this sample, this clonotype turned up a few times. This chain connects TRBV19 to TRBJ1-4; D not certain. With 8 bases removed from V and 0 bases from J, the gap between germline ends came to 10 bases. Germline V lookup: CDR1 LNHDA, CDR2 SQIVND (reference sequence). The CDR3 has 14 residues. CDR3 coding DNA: TGTGCCAGTTCCGTGCTTGCAACTAATGAAAAACTGTTTTTT. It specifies CASSVLATNEKLFF. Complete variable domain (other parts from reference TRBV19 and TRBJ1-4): DGGITQSPKYLFRKEGQNVTLSCEQNLNHDAMYWYRQDPGQGLRLIYYSQIVNDFQKGDIAEGYSVSREKKESFPLTVTSAQKNPTAFYLCASSVLATNEKLFFGSGTQLSVL.

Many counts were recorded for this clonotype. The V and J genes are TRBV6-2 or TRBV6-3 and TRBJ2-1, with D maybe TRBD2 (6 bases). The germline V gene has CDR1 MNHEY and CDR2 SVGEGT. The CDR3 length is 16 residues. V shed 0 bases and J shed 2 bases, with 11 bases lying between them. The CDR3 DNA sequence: TGTGCCAGCAGTTACTCGGAGAAGCGGGCCTACAATGAGCAGTTCTTC. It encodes CASSYSEKRAYNEQFF.

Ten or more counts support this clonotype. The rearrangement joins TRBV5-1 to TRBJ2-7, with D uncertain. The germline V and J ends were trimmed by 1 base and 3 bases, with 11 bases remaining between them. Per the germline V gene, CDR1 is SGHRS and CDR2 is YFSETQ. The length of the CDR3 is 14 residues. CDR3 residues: CASSLFGQFYEQYF. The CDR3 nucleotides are TGCGCCAGCAGCTTGTTTGGTCAGTTCTACGAGCAGTACTTC.

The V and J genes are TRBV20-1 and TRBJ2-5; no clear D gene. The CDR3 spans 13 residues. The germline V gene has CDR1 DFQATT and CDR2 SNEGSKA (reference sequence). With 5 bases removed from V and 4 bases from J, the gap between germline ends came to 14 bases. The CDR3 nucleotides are TGCAGTGCTCTCTCCCGGACGGGAGAGACCCAGTACTTC. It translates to CSALSRTGETQYF.

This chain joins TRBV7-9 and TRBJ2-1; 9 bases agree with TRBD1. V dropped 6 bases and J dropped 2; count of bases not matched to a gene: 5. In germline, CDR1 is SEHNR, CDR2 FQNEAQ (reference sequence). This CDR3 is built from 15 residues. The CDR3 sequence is CASRPGQGTYNEQFF. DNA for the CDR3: TGTGCCAGCAGACCGGGACAGGGAACCTACAATGAGCAGTTCTTC. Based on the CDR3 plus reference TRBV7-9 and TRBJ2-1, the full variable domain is DTGVSQNPRHKITKRGQNVTFRCDPISEHNRLYWYRQTLGQGPEFLTYFQNEAQLEKSRLLSDRFSAERPKGSFSTLEIQRTEQGDSAMYLCASRPGQGTYNEQFFGPGTRLTVL.

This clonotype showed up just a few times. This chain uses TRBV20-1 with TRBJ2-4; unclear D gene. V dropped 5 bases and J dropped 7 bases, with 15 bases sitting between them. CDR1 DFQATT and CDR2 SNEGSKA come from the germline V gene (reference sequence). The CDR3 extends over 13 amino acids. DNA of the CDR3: TGCAGTGCTCCCGGCCCCGTTTGGAACATTCAGTACTTC. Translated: CSAPGPVWNIQYF.

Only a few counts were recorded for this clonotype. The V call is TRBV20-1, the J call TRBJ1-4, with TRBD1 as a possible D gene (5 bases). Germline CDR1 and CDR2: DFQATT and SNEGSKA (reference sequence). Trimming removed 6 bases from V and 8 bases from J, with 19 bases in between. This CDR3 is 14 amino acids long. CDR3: CSATGTGFAEKLFF. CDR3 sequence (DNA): TGCAGTGCAACCGGGACGGGGTTTGCAGAAAAACTGTTTTTT.